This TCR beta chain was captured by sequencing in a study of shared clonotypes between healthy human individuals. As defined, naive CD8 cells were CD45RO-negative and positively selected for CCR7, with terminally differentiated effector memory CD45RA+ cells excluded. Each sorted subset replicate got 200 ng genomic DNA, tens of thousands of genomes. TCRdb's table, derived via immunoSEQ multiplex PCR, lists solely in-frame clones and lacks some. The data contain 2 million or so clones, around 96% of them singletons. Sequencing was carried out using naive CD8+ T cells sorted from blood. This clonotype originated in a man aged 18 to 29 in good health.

CDR3 in amino acids: CASSSPIRAHSNYGYTF. In DNA form, the CDR3 reads TGTGCCAGCAGCTCCCCTATTAGGGCGCACTCTAACTATGGCTACACCTTC. The chain recombines TRBV7-9 with TRBJ1-2; no clear D gene. Germline V gene data show CDR1 as SEHNR and CDR2 as FQNEAQ (reference sequence). CDR3 length: 17 residues. Trimming removed 4 bases from V and 0 bases from J, with 18 bases in between.